Each of the 26 T cell receptor beta chains below was sequenced from the same sample in a study of T cell repertoires in cytomegalovirus infection. Each CDR3 protein gets one entry after TCRdb re-called the reads with MiXCR. The sample shows around 200,000 distinct CDR3 sequences, about 17% of them seen only once. Sample: CD8+ T cells from PBMCs. Source of these receptors: a human donor in good health (CMV status not recorded). Some clones in this sample may be carry-over from other donors' samples.

The rearrangement links TRBV28 to TRBJ2-7; no firm D call. The V gene's germline CDR1 is MDHEN and CDR2 SYDVKM. This CDR3 has 11 amino acids. The germline V and J ends were trimmed by 3 bases and 5 bases, with 5 bases remaining between them. The CDR3 region is CASSFTHEQYF. The CDR3 DNA follows: TGTGCCAGCAGTTTTACACACGAGCAGTACTTC.

This clonotype was seen at least ten times. The V call is TRBV7-2, the J call TRBJ2-7, with 9 bases lining up with TRBD1. This CDR3 has 15 residues. V lost 6 bases to trimming and J lost 3 bases; unmatched junction nucleotides: 9. Looked up from germline, CDR1 is SGHTA and CDR2 is FQGNSA. CDR3 in DNA: TGTGCCAGCAGTAGAGGACAGGGGCCTCGCTACGAGCAGTACTTC. This gives the protein CASSRGQGPRYEQYF.

J is TRBJ2-7 and V is TRBV6-1; D gene uncertain. This CDR3 comprises 12 residues. Germline values: CDR1 MNHNS, CDR2 SASEGT. The V and J ends lost 5 bases and 4 bases respectively, with 9 bases between them. The chain's CDR3 is CASSYSAYEQYF. CDR3 DNA: TGTGCCAGCAGTTACTCGGCTTACGAGCAGTACTTC.

This clonotype was detected a few times. The CDR3 here is CATGDRGGSEAFF. Written as DNA, the CDR3 is TGTGCCACAGGGGACAGGGGCGGTTCTGAAGCTTTCTTT. V usage is TRBV15 and J usage is TRBJ1-1, with 10 bases that match TRBD1. Germline CDR1 is LNHNV and CDR2 is YYDKDF (reference sequence). This CDR3 is 13 amino acids long. The trim removed 9 bases at V and 6 bases at J, leaving 7 bases unmatched.

V is TRBV12-3 or TRBV12-4 and J is TRBJ1-2, with 7 positions matching TRBD1. The CDR3 length is 14 residues. The V and J ends lost 3 bases and 7 bases, in that order; junction bases with no gene match: 8. The CDR3 is CASSFPDRVGGYTF. The CDR3, as DNA: TGTGCCAGCAGTTTCCCTGACAGGGTTGGTGGCTACACCTTC.

This clonotype came up a few times. The chain recombines TRBV7-9 with TRBJ2-7; D gene unclear. V lost 4 bases and J lost 0, with 7 bases in between. The CDR3 has 13 amino acids. The germline V gene encodes CDR1 SEHNR and CDR2 FQNEAQ (reference sequence). The CDR3 reads CASSSPRSYEQYF. In nucleotides, the CDR3 is TGTGCCAGCAGCTCCCCGCGCTCCTACGAGCAGTACTTC.

This clonotype was counted between two and nine times. The genes are TRBV11-2 and TRBJ1-1; D is undetermined. Germline CDR1 is SGHAT and CDR2 is FQNNGV. V dropped 3 bases and J dropped 1 base, with 12 bases sitting between them. The CDR3 has 15 residues. The CDR3 coding sequence is TGTGCCAGCAGCTTCGGGCTGGAGAAGAACACTGAAGCTTTCTTT. It translates to CASSFGLEKNTEAFF.

The chain combines TRBV28 with TRBJ1-2; TRBD1 agrees at 10 bases. V lost 3 bases and J lost 7; bases outside the gene matches: 5. Germline CDR1 is MDHEN and CDR2 is SYDVKM. This CDR3 comprises 14 residues. CDR3 in amino acids: CASSFGTGDGGYTF. DNA of the CDR3: TGTGCCAGCAGTTTTGGGACAGGGGATGGTGGCTACACCTTC.

In its sample, this clonotype was seen a few times. The chain is built from TRBV10-3 and TRBJ1-3; 7 nucleotides match TRBD1. This CDR3 is 12 amino acids long. CDR1 ENHRY and CDR2 SYGVKD come from the germline V gene. With V trimmed by 7 bases and J by 6 bases, 3 bases remained unmatched. CDR3 bases: TGTGCCATCAAAGGGACAGTAAACACCATATATTTT. Its translation is CAIKGTVNTIYF.

This clonotype was seen many times. The rearrangement joins TRBV7-2 to TRBJ2-3; D might be TRBD2 (6 bases). V dropped 2 bases and J dropped 0 bases, with 15 bases sitting between them. This CDR3 has 17 residues. The germline V gene has CDR1 SGHTA and CDR2 FQGNSA. The CDR3 nucleotides read TGTGCCAGCAGCTTACGTCCTATAGCGGTGAGCACAGATACGCAGTATTTT. Residues: CASSLRPIAVSTDTQYF.

This chain links TRBV7-6 with TRBJ1-1; D unresolved. Germline loops: CDR1 SGHVS, CDR2 FNYEAQ. Trimming shortened V by 1 base and J by 1 base, and 10 bases separated the two germline ends. The CDR3 has 15 residues. CDR3 region: CASSLVMGSNTEAFF. DNA of the CDR3: TGTGCCAGCAGCTTAGTAATGGGATCGAACACTGAAGCTTTCTTT. Combining the CDR3 with reference TRBV7-6 and TRBJ1-1 gives the whole variable domain GAGVSQSPRYKVTKRGQDVALRCDPISGHVSLYWYRQALGQGPEFLTYFNYEAQQDKSGLPNDRFSAERPEGSISTLTIQRTEQRDSAMYRCASSLVMGSNTEAFFGQGTRLTVV.

This clonotype has only a few counts. The chain carries TRBV2 and TRBJ1-1; D is ambiguous. Trimming removed 2 bases at V and 7 bases at J, with 5 bases between. This CDR3 has 11 residues. Germline CDR1 SNHLY, CDR2 FYNNEI. DNA of the CDR3: TGTGCCAGCAGTGAAAAATTTGAAGCTTTCTTT. Residues: CASSEKFEAFF.

Turning to this clonotype: Germline is not matched at one junction end, which may reflect a read error. The CDR3 sequence: CASSDRERDTQYF. CDR3 bases: TGTGCTAGCAGCGACCGGGAGAGAGATACGCAGTATTTT. V is TRBV7-6 and J is TRBJ2-3; TRBD2 might be the D (6 bases). CDR1 is SGHVS, CDR2 FNYEAQ, per germline. This CDR3 region has 13 residues.

There are a few counts of this clonotype. V usage is TRBV13 and J usage is TRBJ1-4; TRBD1 matches at 7 bases. The CDR3 sequence is 17 residues long. Germline V gene lookup returns CDR1 PRHDT and CDR2 FYEKMQ (reference sequence). After removal of 5 bases from V and 3 bases from J, the junction contained 12 bases not matched to a gene. In DNA form, the CDR3 reads TGTGCCAGCAGCCCCCTGACAGGGCAACTTCCTAATGAAAAACTGTTTTTT. This sequence encodes CASSPLTGQLPNEKLFF.

Regarding this clonotype: A read error is likely, as this CDR3 ends without the conserved phenylalanine or tryptophan. The V and J genes are TRBV2 and TRBJ1-5; 8 bases match TRBD1. Germline V gene data show CDR1 as SNHLY and CDR2 as FYNNEI. The trim removed 5 bases at V and 1 base at J, leaving 4 bases unmatched. The CDR3 is 15 amino acids. The CDR3 region has the DNA TGTGCCAGCAGTCCCTGGACAGGGAGCAATCAGCCCCAGCATTTA. Its protein is CASSPWTGSNQPQHL.

This clonotype was seen only a few times. The chain employs TRBV7-9 and TRBJ2-5; D unresolved. The germline V and J ends were trimmed by 6 bases and 7 bases, with 9 bases remaining between them. Germline V gene lookup returns CDR1 SEHNR and CDR2 FQNEAQ (reference sequence). The CDR3 loop spans 11 amino acids. The CDR3 here is CASSDLATQYF. DNA for the CDR3: TGTGCCAGCAGTGACCTGGCGACCCAGTACTTC.

This clonotype was picked up many times. The chain recombines TRBV12-3 or TRBV12-4 with TRBJ1-4; D is uncertain. This CDR3 is built from 16 residues. Trimming shortened V by 3 bases and J by 8 bases, and 19 bases separated the two germline ends. The CDR3 DNA reads TGTGCCAGCAGTTTCCCGGACGGCCGAGGATACGAAAAACTGTTTTTT. Translation: CASSFPDGRGYEKLFF.

This chain joins TRBV10-3 and TRBJ1-5; D unresolved. Trimming removed 1 base at V and 0 bases at J, with 7 bases between. The CDR3 contains 15 residues. Per the germline V gene, CDR1 is ENHRY and CDR2 is SYGVKD. DNA of the CDR3: TGTGCCATCAGTGAGTTACAGAGTAGCAATCAGCCCCAGCATTTT. It specifies CAISELQSSNQPQHF.

This clonotype appeared a few times. The chain uses TRBV5-6 and TRBJ2-1, with D maybe TRBD1 (6 bases). Germline assignment: CDR1 SGHDT and CDR2 YYEEEE. With 4 bases removed from V and 10 bases from J, the gap between germline ends came to 9 bases. The CDR3 extends over 11 amino acids. Here the CDR3 reads CASSRGQEQFF. The CDR3 nucleotides are TGTGCCAGCAGCCGCGGACAGGAGCAGTTCTTC.

The chain recombines TRBV4-2 with TRBJ1-1, with 8 bases identical to TRBD1. Germline lookup yields CDR1 LGHNA and CDR2 YNFKEQ. The CDR3 runs 15 residues. Unmatched junction bases numbered 9, after V lost 3 bases and J lost 6 bases. The CDR3 loop reads CASSHGQGTSAEAFF. The CDR3, as DNA: TGTGCCAGCAGCCACGGACAGGGAACTAGCGCTGAAGCTTTCTTT.

The genes are TRBV4-3 and TRBJ2-2; TRBD1 is a possible D gene (6 bases). The V end lost 0 bases, the J end lost 7 bases, and 15 bases lay between the germline ends. The CDR3 is made up of 16 amino acids. Germline lookup yields CDR1 LGHNA and CDR2 YSLEER. Written as DNA, the CDR3 is TGCGCCAGCAGCCAAGAGAGGGGTCTCAGGGGCGGGGAGCTGTTTTTT. This gives the protein CASSQERGLRGGELFF.

Only a few counts were recorded for this clonotype. This chain links TRBV5-6 with TRBJ2-2; D is uncertain. The germline CDR1 and CDR2 sequences are SGHDT and YYEEEE. V lost 3 bases to trimming and J lost 4 bases, with 13 bases between them. CDR3 size: 15 residues. CDR3 coding DNA: TGTGCCAGCAGCTCAGCCGGACGAGTCACCGGGGAGCTGTTTTTT. As protein: CASSSAGRVTGELFF.

The rearrangement uses TRBV7-9 and TRBJ2-1; tentatively, D is TRBD1 (6 bases). Per the germline V gene, CDR1 is SEHNR and CDR2 is FQNEAQ (reference sequence). V was clipped by 9 bases and J by 6 bases, with 12 bases between them. The CDR3 spans 12 residues. The CDR3 DNA reads TGTGCCAGTCGTGAAGGGGGCAATGAGCAGTTCTTC. This translates into CASREGGNEQFF.

This clonotype has more than one count but fewer than ten. This sequence joins TRBV12-5 and TRBJ1-6, with a weak D call TRBD1 (5 bases). The V and J ends lost 2 bases and 7 bases respectively, with 9 bases between them. This CDR3 has 14 residues. CDR1 and CDR2 from the germline V gene are LGHNT and FRNRAP. As DNA, the CDR3 is TGTGCTAGTGGTTTGACAGGTGGAAATTCACCCCTCCACTTT. Translated: CASGLTGGNSPLHF.

A few counts support this clonotype. The chain's CDR3 is CASSPLEGGELFF. The CDR3, as DNA: TGCGCCAGCAGCCCGCTGGAGGGCGGGGAGCTGTTTTTT. The chain carries TRBV4-3 and TRBJ2-2; D might be TRBD2 (6 bases). Germline loops: CDR1 LGHNA, CDR2 YSLEER. The CDR3 runs to 13 residues. The V gene lost 4 bases and the J gene lost 7 bases, with 10 bases spanning the gap.

CDR3 nucleotide sequence: TGTGCCAGCAGCCAAATACGGCAGGGGAGAAGAGATGAGCAGTTCTTC. Its protein is CASSQIRQGRRDEQFF. The chain links TRBV7-3 to TRBJ2-1; D is possibly TRBD1 (6 bases). Germline assignment: CDR1 SGHTA and CDR2 FQGTGA. This CDR3 is 16 amino acids long. V lost 5 bases to trimming and J lost 8 bases, with 22 bases between them.